This entry describes one TCR beta chain. It lacks a known antigen. No much larger clone exists at a distance of one base, and base qualities are not known. CDR1 is given as MGHRA and CDR2 as YSYEKL, both from the germline V gene. The junction shows trimming of 1 base on V and 1 base on J, plus 16 bases between the germline ends. The CDR3 runs 17 amino acids, cysteine and phenylalanine included. Only CDR3 DNA is held: 51 bases, read in frame from base 1. This sample was taken from a study of blood T cell repertoires in COVID-19 (dated by TCRdb to the early 2020s). Some background on the complete study: The collaborator samples originated in the United States, Italy and Spain and spanned the acute and convalescent phases of COVID-19. Sample metadata almost always included a de-identified subject ID, COVID-19 status, age in years and sex. The repertoires were released in a freely available public database meant as a resource for research on the immune response to SARS-CoV-2. Samples were obtained from the ongoing ImmuneRACE study (first 160 participants) and from about 1,300 subjects provided by 6 global collaborators. Where available, HLA class I and class II types were taken from metadata supplied by the sample provider and were not determined by assay-based typing. The prospective study material was composed of cDNA or gDNA derived from T cells, B-cell-depleted T cells, or PBMCs. Deeply sampled blood TCRbeta repertoires from subjects exposed to, actively infected with, or recovered from COVID-19 were included in the dataset.

What the research found in general, with its limitations: The amount of clinical and demographic metadata varied by source and participant and was provided uncurated.

Whole blood was collected in K2EDTA tubes by collaborating institutions according to the institutions' own protocols. For TCRbeta analysis, collaborators shipped samples in one of three forms: frozen whole blood, isolated PBMCs, or DNA extracted from either of those sample types. TCRbeta CDR3 regions were amplified from genomic DNA using the immunoSEQ Assay, a bias-controlled multiplex PCR. In the source study's methods: Within the assay, amplification of reference gene primers was used to estimate how many nucleated cells each sample contained. Sequence reads were collapsed and filtered to measure the absolute abundance of every unique TCRbeta CDR3 rearrangement. For each sample, productive Simpson clonality was calculated as the square root of Simpson's diversity index across productive rearrangements. Held by TCRdb, this immuneACCESS table contains in-frame sequences only and omits some clones. Under half of the omission traces to an unresolved V gene where checked; the cause of the rest is unknown. V and J calls plus clone size are reproduced from that table; the DNA served to infer D and trimming. The sample includes 210,000 or so clones, with 82% observed a single time. Around 12% of the sample goes to the ten largest clones.

Material for sequencing was peripheral blood. The sequence was obtained from a woman aged 40 to 50 with acute or convalescent COVID-19. The chain links TRBV4-1 with TRBJ2-5, with a tentative D gene TRBD2 over 5 matching bases. The base sequence is TGCGCCAGCAGCCAAGTCAAACCGGACTGGAGCCAAGAGACCCAGTACTTC. It codes for CASSQVKPDWSQETQYF.